These 28 T cell receptor beta chains came from one sample sequenced in a study of T cells after yellow fever vaccination. Each CDR3 protein gets one entry after TCRdb re-called the 5' RACE reads with MiXCR. The data hold roughly 310,000 distinct CDR3 sequences, with 8.7% observed a single time. Specimen: PBMCs, collected on the day of the first yellow fever vaccination. These receptors originate from a man aged 18 to 35 who received the YFV17D yellow fever vaccine.

This chain uses TRBV7-2 with TRBJ1-5; D is unclear. The CDR3 spans 14 residues. Germline-derived CDR1 and CDR2 are SGHTA and FQGNSA. Trimming cost V 5 bases and J 5 bases, with 13 bases left between them. The DNA of the CDR3 is TGTGCCAGCAGCCCCGGACGGGTGGATCAGCCCCAGCATTTT. Its protein product is CASSPGRVDQPQHF.

This chain links TRBV3-1 with TRBJ2-3, with 7 nucleotides matching TRBD2. Trimming cost V 3 bases and J 2 bases; bases outside gene matches: 8. This CDR3 comprises 16 residues. CDR1 and CDR2 (germline): LGHDT, YNNKEL (reference sequence). In DNA form, the CDR3 reads TGTGCCAGCAGCCAGTGGCCGGGACTAAACACAGATACGCAGTATTTT. Protein sequence: CASSQWPGLNTDTQYF.

The V call is TRBV7-3, the J call TRBJ2-2, with a tentative D call TRBD2 (5 bases). This CDR3 contains 16 residues. Trimming cost V 3 bases and J 0 bases, with 11 bases left between them. Germline V gene sequence: CDR1 SGHTA, CDR2 FQGTGA. CDR3 loop: CASSFGPAANTGELFF. The DNA for the CDR3 is TGTGCCAGCAGCTTCGGTCCAGCGGCGAACACCGGGGAGCTGTTTTTT.

The chain couples TRBV7-9 to TRBJ2-3; D may be TRBD1 (5 bases). Trimming shortened V by 6 bases and J by 4 bases, and 11 bases separated the two germline ends. The CDR3 runs to 13 residues. Per germline, CDR1 SEHNR and CDR2 FQNEAQ (reference sequence). Written as DNA, the CDR3 is TGTGCCAGCAGGCGTACAGGTCCAGATACGCAGTATTTT. Residues: CASRRTGPDTQYF.

This clonotype was seen a handful of times. The rearrangement joins TRBV12-3 or TRBV12-4 to TRBJ2-5; maybe TRBD1 (6 bases). This CDR3 comprises 14 residues. Trimming removed 5 bases at V and 5 bases at J, with 15 bases between. The CDR3 loop reads CASSQDRFWETQYF. The CDR3 DNA is TGTGCCAGCAGTCAAGACAGGTTCTGGGAGACCCAGTACTTC.

The V and J genes are TRBV6-5 and TRBJ2-6; no definite D call. CDR1 MNHEY and CDR2 SVGAGI come from the germline V gene. V dropped 2 bases and J dropped 0 bases, with 8 bases sitting between them. This CDR3 is 16 amino acids long. CDR3 in amino acids: CASSYIGDSGANVLTF. The CDR3 DNA follows: TGTGCCAGCAGTTACATTGGGGACTCTGGGGCCAACGTCCTGACTTTC.

This clonotype was detected a few times. The J gene is TRBJ1-1, the V gene TRBV4-1; 7 nucleotides agree with TRBD1. This CDR3 is built from 15 residues. J gave up 3 bases and V 0 bases, and 4 bases lay outside the gene matches. Germline V gives CDR1 MGHRA, CDR2 YSYEKL. CDR3 in DNA: TGCGCCAGCAGCCAAGATGAGACAGGGTACACTGAAGCTTTCTTT. It encodes CASSQDETGYTEAFF.

This clonotype was counted only a few times. This chain links TRBV7-6 with TRBJ2-7, with D possibly being TRBD1 or TRBD2 (5 bases each). The length of the CDR3 is 13 residues. CDR1 and CDR2 (germline): SGHVS, FNYEAQ. V lost 5 bases and J lost 9, with 17 bases in between. The CDR3 sequence: CASSLRLGVGQYF. The CDR3 nucleotides are TGTGCCAGCAGCCTCAGGTTGGGGGTGGGGCAGTACTTC.

This clonotype occurred a few times. The V and J genes are TRBV12-3 or TRBV12-4 and TRBJ2-2; 7 bases fit TRBD2. V dropped 6 bases and J dropped 2; count of bases not matched to a gene: 9. This CDR3 comprises 16 residues. The CDR3 DNA reads TGTGCCAGCAGGCCGTCTGGCGGGGGTAACACCGGGGAGCTGTTTTTT. It specifies CASRPSGGGNTGELFF.

The rearrangement links TRBV7-9 to TRBJ1-3, with D unclear. This CDR3 has 17 residues. Trimming removed 5 bases from V and 2 bases from J, with 19 bases in between. CDR1 is SEHNR, CDR2 FQNEAQ, per germline (reference sequence). The CDR3 region has the DNA TGTGCCAGCAGCCCCTCTCTACACGTTTTGGCTGGAAACACCATATATTTT. Amino acids: CASSPSLHVLAGNTIYF.

In this sample, this clonotype turned up a few times. This sequence joins TRBV3-1 and TRBJ1-6; the match to TRBD1 covers 12 bases. The CDR3 runs 18 residues. CDR1 is LGHDT, CDR2 YNNKEL, per germline (reference sequence). The trim removed 1 base at V and 10 bases at J, leaving 11 bases unmatched. The DNA for the CDR3 is TGTGCCAGCAGCCAAGGTACCGGGACAGGGGGCGCGAGATCACCCCTCCACTTT. Its translation: CASSQGTGTGGARSPLHF.

This clonotype was seen a handful of times. The rearrangement uses TRBV3-1 and TRBJ2-6; D is unclear. Germline lookup yields CDR1 LGHDT and CDR2 YNNKEL (reference sequence). Trimming removed 7 bases from V and 2 bases from J, with 12 bases in between. The CDR3 contains 15 residues. The CDR3 nucleotides are TGTGCCAGCATGAAGGTTTCGGCTGGGGCCAACGTCCTGACTTTC. It is translated as CASMKVSAGANVLTF.

This chain links TRBV12-3 or TRBV12-4 with TRBJ2-2; 10 nucleotides match TRBD2. The CDR3 has 14 amino acids. The trim removed 7 bases at V and 4 bases at J, leaving 3 bases unmatched. The chain's CDR3 is CASTWTSGTGELFF. CDR3 bases: TGTGCCAGCACCTGGACTAGCGGCACCGGGGAGCTGTTTTTT.

The rearrangement joins TRBV3-1 to TRBJ1-1, with 11 bases identical to TRBD1. CDR1 LGHDT and CDR2 YNNKEL come from the germline V gene (reference sequence). The CDR3 has 17 amino acids. The ends lost 5 bases at V and 5 bases at J; junction bases unmatched: 13. CDR3 in amino acids: CASSAGTGGPSRTEAFF. In nucleotides, the CDR3 is TGTGCCAGCAGCGCCGGGACAGGGGGACCGAGCCGGACTGAAGCTTTCTTT. Combining the CDR3 with reference TRBV3-1 and TRBJ1-1 gives the whole variable domain DTAVSQTPKYLVTQMGNDKSIKCEQNLGHDTMYWYKQDSKKFLKIMFSYNNKELIINETVPNRFSPKSPDKAHLNLHINSLELGDSAVYFCASSAGTGGPSRTEAFFGQGTRLTVV.

This clonotype was observed a few times. The V and J genes are TRBV7-8 and TRBJ2-1, with a weak D call TRBD1 (5 bases). The ends were cut back, 0 bases at V and 7 bases at J, with 10 bases in the middle. The germline CDR1 and CDR2 sequences are SGHVS and FQNEAQ. CDR3 length: 14 amino acids. CDR3 amino acids: CASSLADPGNEQFF. The CDR3 region has the DNA TGTGCCAGCAGCTTAGCCGACCCAGGGAATGAGCAGTTCTTC.

This clonotype has just a few counts. DNA for the CDR3: TGCGCCAGCAGCTTCTCTGGGGGCCCGTTCCACGAGCAGTACTTC. Translation: CASSFSGGPFHEQYF. The chain recombines TRBV5-1 with TRBJ2-7; D may be TRBD1 (6 bases). This CDR3 has 15 amino acids. With 2 bases removed from V and 5 bases from J, the gap between germline ends came to 17 bases. Germline V gene data show CDR1 as SGHRS and CDR2 as YFSETQ.

The chain employs TRBV19 and TRBJ2-4, with D possibly being TRBD1 or TRBD2 (5 bases each). Germline V gene sequence: CDR1 LNHDA, CDR2 SQIVND (reference sequence). CDR3 length: 19 residues. Trimming took off 6 bases at V and 0 bases at J, with 24 bases between the two ends. CDR3 bases: TGTGCCAGTAGCCCGCCCTGGGGCAGCGGCCTTCTAGCCAAAAACATTCAGTACTTC. As protein: CASSPPWGSGLLAKNIQYF. Based on the CDR3 plus reference TRBV19 and TRBJ2-4, the full variable domain is DGGITQSPKYLFRKEGQNVTLSCEQNLNHDAMYWYRQDPGQGLRLIYYSQIVNDFQKGDIAEGYSVSREKKESFPLTVTSAQKNPTAFYLCASSPPWGSGLLAKNIQYFGAGTRLSVL.

This chain links TRBV20-1 with TRBJ2-7; D is ambiguous. The V gene's germline CDR1 is DFQATT and CDR2 SNEGSKA (reference sequence). The CDR3 runs to 11 residues. V was pared by 3 bases and J by 4 bases, with 7 bases between. The CDR3 bases are TGCAGTGCTAGTGCCAGGTACGAGCAGTACGTC. This sequence encodes CSASARYEQYV.

This clonotype was observed a few times. The chain joins TRBV15 to TRBJ2-4; D is perhaps TRBD1 or TRBD2 (5 bases each). CDR1 and CDR2 from the germline V gene are LNHNV and YYDKDF (reference sequence). CDR3 size: 14 residues. The V end was cut by 0 bases, the J end by 6 bases, with 9 bases between. In DNA form, the CDR3 reads TGTGCCACCAGCAGAGAGGGGGAGACAAACATTCAGTACTTC. Translation gives CATSREGETNIQYF.

There are a few counts of this clonotype. The chain combines TRBV5-6 with TRBJ2-3, with TRBD2 as a possible D gene (7 bases). The CDR3 totals 15 residues. From germline, CDR1 is SGHDT and CDR2 YYEEEE. Trimming stripped 1 base from V and 2 bases from J, with 11 bases between. CDR3 sequence: CASSLPAGATDTQYF. CDR3 in DNA: TGTGCCAGCAGCTTGCCCGCGGGGGCCACAGATACGCAGTATTTT.

This clonotype was picked up a small number of times. The V and J genes are TRBV4-2 and TRBJ2-2; weak D call: TRBD2 (5 bases). Germline loops: CDR1 LGHNA, CDR2 YNFKEQ. Trimming took 4 bases from V and 3 from J, leaving 15 bases between them. The CDR3 contains 16 residues. In DNA, the CDR3 is TGTGCCAGCAGCCGCTTAACTGGGAGAGACACCGGGGAGCTGTTTTTT. As protein: CASSRLTGRDTGELFF.

This clonotype occurred a few times. The chain couples TRBV18 to TRBJ2-1, with D uncertain. CDR3 length: 12 amino acids. Trimming removed 0 bases from V and 10 bases from J, with 7 bases in between. CDR1 and CDR2 (germline): KGHSH, LQKENI. CDR3 loop: CASSPPVGEQFF. For the CDR3, the DNA is TGTGCCAGCTCACCACCGGTTGGGGAGCAGTTCTTC.

This clonotype has a handful of counts. The chain has TRBV20-1 and TRBJ1-5; no firm D call. V was shortened by 3 bases and J by 4 bases, with 7 bases between the two germline ends. This CDR3 region has 12 residues. Germline V gene lookup returns CDR1 DFQATT and CDR2 SNEGSKA (reference sequence). CDR3 in DNA: TGCAGTGCTAGGGACGGAAATCAGCCCCAGCATTTT. This sequence encodes CSARDGNQPQHF.

This clonotype showed up just once. The chain's CDR3 is CASSLTGMGTEAFF. In nucleotides, the CDR3 is TGTGCCAGCAGCTTGACAGGAATGGGCACTGAAGCTTTCTTT. The rearrangement uses TRBV5-4 and TRBJ1-1; TRBD1 might be the D (5 bases). The CDR3 is 14 amino acids. The V end lost 1 base, the J end lost 4 bases, and 11 bases lay between the germline ends. Germline CDR1 SGHNT, CDR2 YYREEE (reference sequence).

The rearrangement joins TRBV7-2 to TRBJ1-6; D remains unclear. V was pared by 1 base and J by 6 bases, with 10 bases between. The CDR3 length is 15 residues. CDR1 and CDR2 (germline): SGHTA, FQGNSA. CDR3 DNA sequence: TGTGCCAGCAGCTTAGGCACAAGGATTAATTCACCCCTCCACTTT. Translated: CASSLGTRINSPLHF.

This chain connects TRBV6-5 to TRBJ2-7; D might be TRBD1 (5 bases). The ends were cut back, 0 bases at V and 5 bases at J, with 17 bases in the middle. Per the germline V gene, CDR1 is MNHEY and CDR2 is SVGAGI. The CDR3 sequence is 16 residues long. The CDR3 DNA reads as TGTGCCAGCAGTTACTCGAAAACGGCAGGGCATGACGAGCAGTACTTC. Translated: CASSYSKTAGHDEQYF.

This chain joins TRBV11-2 and TRBJ2-1, with 7 bases aligning to TRBD2. CDR1 is SGHAT, CDR2 FQNNGV, per germline. The J segment lost 9 bases and the V segment lost 6 bases, leaving 11 bases of the junction unmatched. The length of the CDR3 is 14 residues. DNA for the CDR3: TGTGCCAGCAGTTTTACAACTAGCGTCAGTGAGCAGTTCTTC. It is translated as CASSFTTSVSEQFF.

This clonotype has only a few counts. V gene TRBV12-3 or TRBV12-4 combines with J gene TRBJ2-1; 9 bases are a match to TRBD1. The V and J ends lost 6 bases and 5 bases, in that order; junction bases with no gene match: 11. There are 16 residues in the CDR3. The CDR3 bases are TGTGCCAGCAGGGCAACCGGGACAGGGCTTAACAATGAGCAGTTCTTC. Protein: CASRATGTGLNNEQFF.